This T cell receptor beta chain came from a study of cytomegalovirus exposure and HLA in healthy donors. Overall study: An analysis done earlier identified more than 90 million unique TCR beta sequences from about 179 million T cells. Whole-study results and caveats: Available immune exposure information was restricted to CMV serostatus only. A prior analysis recorded that most TCR beta V segments were productive about 87% or about 30% of the time.

For this clone: What it recognizes is unknown.

Vbeta (60) and Jbeta (13) primers were used in the PCR. Profiling relied on immunoSEQ multiplex PCR, and the TCRdb table lists in-frame clones only, not all of them. The table includes roughly 160,000 clones, just under 80% detected once. V was shortened by 2 bases and J by 3 bases, with 17 bases between the two germline ends. Germline values: CDR1 GTSNPN, CDR2 SVGIG (reference sequence). The CDR3 is 15 amino acids. The specimen was PBMCs. This chain links TRBV30 with TRBJ2-7, with a tentative D call TRBD1 (6 bases). This TCR was sampled from a man aged 25-40 years in good health and CMV-seronegative. CDR3 nucleotide sequence: TGTGCCTGGAGTCGCACAGGGAGCGGTCTCTACGAGCAGTACTTC. Protein: CAWSRTGSGLYEQYF.